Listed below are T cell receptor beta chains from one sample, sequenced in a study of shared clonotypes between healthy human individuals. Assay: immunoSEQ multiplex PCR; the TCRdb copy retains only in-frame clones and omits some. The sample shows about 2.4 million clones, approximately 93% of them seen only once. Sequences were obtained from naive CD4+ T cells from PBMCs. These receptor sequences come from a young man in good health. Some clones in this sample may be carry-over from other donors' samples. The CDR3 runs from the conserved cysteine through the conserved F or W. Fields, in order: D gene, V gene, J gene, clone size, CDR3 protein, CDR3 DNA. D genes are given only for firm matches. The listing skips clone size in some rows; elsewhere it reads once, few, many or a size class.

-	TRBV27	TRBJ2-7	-	CASSERDSEQYF	TGTGCCAGCAGTGAGCGGGACAGCGAGCAGTACTTC
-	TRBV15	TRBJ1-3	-	CATSRVSSSGNTIYF	TGTGCCACCAGCAGAGTGAGCAGCTCTGGAAACACCATATATTTT
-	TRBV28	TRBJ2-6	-	CASTPPDGGANVLTF	TGTGCCAGCACCCCCCCGGACGGAGGGGCCAACGTCCTGACTTTC
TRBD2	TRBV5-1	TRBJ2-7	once	CASSPYTSGSDEQYF	TGCGCCAGCAGCCCGTACACTAGCGGATCTGACGAGCAGTACTTC
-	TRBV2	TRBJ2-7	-	CASSESGGGYYEQYF	TGTGCCAGCAGTGAAAGTGGAGGGGGCTACTACGAGCAGTACTTC
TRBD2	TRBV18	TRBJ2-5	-	CASSPPSSGQETQYF	TGTGCCAGCTCACCACCGTCTAGCGGTCAAGAGACCCAGTACTTC
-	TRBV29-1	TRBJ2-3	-	CSVGGVRGGRDTQYF	TGCAGCGTTGGGGGCGTGCGGGGAGGTAGAGATACGCAGTATTTT
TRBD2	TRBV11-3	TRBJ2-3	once	CASSLEASGWTQYF	TGTGCCAGCAGCTTAGAGGCTAGCGGGTGGACGCAGTATTTT
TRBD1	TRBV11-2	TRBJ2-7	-	CASSLVGTGNYEQYF	TGTGCCAGCAGCTTAGTCGGGACAGGAAACTACGAGCAGTACTTC
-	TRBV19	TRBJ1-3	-	CASNKGSSGNTIYF	TGTGCCAGTAATAAGGGCTCCTCTGGAAACACCATATATTTT
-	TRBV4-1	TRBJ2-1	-	CASRMLGNNEQFF	TGCGCCAGCAGAATGCTAGGAAACAATGAGCAGTTCTTC
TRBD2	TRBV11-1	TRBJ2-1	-	CASSLGIAGGNEQFF	TGTGCCAGCAGCTTAGGTATAGCGGGGGGCAATGAGCAGTTCTTC
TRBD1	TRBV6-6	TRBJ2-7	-	CASSWDRLSYEQYF	TGTGCCAGCAGTTGGGACAGACTCAGCTACGAGCAGTACTTC
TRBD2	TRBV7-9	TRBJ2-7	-	CASSLGGGRRYEQYF	TGTGCCAGCAGCTTAGGAGGCGGGAGACGCTACGAGCAGTACTTC
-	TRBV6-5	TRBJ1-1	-	CASTDGPEAFF	TGTGCCAGCACGGACGGTCCTGAAGCTTTCTTT
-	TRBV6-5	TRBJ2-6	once	CASRPGVGANVLTF	TGTGCCAGCAGGCCCGGGGTTGGGGCCAACGTCCTGACTTTC
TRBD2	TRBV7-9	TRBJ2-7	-	CASTGGGVSSYEQYF	TGTGCCAGCACTGGCGGGGGTGTCAGCTCCTACGAGCAGTACTTC
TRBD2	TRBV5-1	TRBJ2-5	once	CASSMPRLAGQETQYF	TGCGCCAGCAGCATGCCCCGACTAGCGGGGCAAGAGACCCAGTACTTC
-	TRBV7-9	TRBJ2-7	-	CASSPGAAMDEQYF	TGTGCCAGCAGCCCAGGGGCGGCAATGGACGAGCAGTACTTC
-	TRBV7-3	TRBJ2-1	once	CASSLTLVGAAYHEQFF	TGTGCCAGCAGCTTAACGCTTGTGGGAGCAGCGTACCATGAGCAGTTCTTC
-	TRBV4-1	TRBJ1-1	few	CASSRIWGEAFF	TGCGCCAGCAGCCGTATCTGGGGTGAAGCTTTCTTT
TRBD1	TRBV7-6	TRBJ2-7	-	CASSIGQGGGTYEQYF	TGTGCCAGCAGCATAGGACAGGGGGGAGGGACCTACGAGCAGTACTTC
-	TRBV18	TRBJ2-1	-	CASSPGGPSNEQFF	TGTGCCAGCTCACCGGGGGGGCCAAGCAATGAGCAGTTCTTC
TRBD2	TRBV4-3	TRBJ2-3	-	CASSQHSWASGISTDTQYF	TGCGCCAGCAGCCAACACAGTTGGGCTAGCGGGATTAGCACAGATACGCAGTATTTT